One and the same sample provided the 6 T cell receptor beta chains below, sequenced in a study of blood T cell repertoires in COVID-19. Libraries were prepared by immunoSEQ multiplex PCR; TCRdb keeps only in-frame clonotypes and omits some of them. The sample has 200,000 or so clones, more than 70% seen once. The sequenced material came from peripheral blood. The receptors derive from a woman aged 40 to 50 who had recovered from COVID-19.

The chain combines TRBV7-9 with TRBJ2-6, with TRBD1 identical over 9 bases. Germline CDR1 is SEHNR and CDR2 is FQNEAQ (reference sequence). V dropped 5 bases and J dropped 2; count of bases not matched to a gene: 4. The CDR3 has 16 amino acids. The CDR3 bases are TGTGCCAGCAGCACCACAGGGGGCGCTGGGGCCAACGTCCTGACTTTC. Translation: CASSTTGGAGANVLTF.

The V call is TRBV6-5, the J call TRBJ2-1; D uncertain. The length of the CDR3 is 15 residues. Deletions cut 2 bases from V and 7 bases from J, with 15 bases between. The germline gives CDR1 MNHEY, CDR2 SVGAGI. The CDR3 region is CASSYTDGEVNEQFF. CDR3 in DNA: TGTGCCAGCAGTTACACCGACGGAGAGGTGAATGAGCAGTTCTTC.

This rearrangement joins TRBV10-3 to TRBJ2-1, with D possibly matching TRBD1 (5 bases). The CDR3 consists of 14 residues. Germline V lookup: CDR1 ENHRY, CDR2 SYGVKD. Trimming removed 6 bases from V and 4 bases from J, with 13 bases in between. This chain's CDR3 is CAIRQDTEYNEQFF. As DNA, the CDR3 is TGTGCCATCAGGCAGGACACAGAATACAATGAGCAGTTCTTC.

CDR3 sequence reads: CASSRITRNQETQYF. The CDR3, as DNA: TGTGCCAGCAGCCGGATTACTAGGAACCAAGAGACCCAGTACTTC. The rearrangement links TRBV6-2 or TRBV6-3 to TRBJ2-5, with D possibly matching TRBD2 (5 bases). The length of the CDR3 is 15 residues. Germline CDR1 and CDR2: MNHEY and SVGEGT. V was cut by 6 bases and J by 0 bases, with 14 bases left in between.

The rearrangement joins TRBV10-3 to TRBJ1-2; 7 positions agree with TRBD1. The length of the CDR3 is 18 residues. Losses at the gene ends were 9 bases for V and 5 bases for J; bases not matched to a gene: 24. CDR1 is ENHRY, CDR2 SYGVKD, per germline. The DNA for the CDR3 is TGTGCCATTTCAACACACGACAGGGTGAAAAACGAGGGGTATGGCTACACCTTC. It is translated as CAISTHDRVKNEGYGYTF.

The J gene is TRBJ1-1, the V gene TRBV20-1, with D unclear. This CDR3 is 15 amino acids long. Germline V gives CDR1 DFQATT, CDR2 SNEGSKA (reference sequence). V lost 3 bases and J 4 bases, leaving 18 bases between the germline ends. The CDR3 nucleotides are TGCAGTGCTAGTCCGCAGGTCAGGTCGGTCACTGAAGCTTTCTTT. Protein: CSASPQVRSVTEAFF.